This T cell receptor beta chain is drawn from a study of spatial heterogeneity in lung cancer (dated by TCRdb to about 2019). About the study as a whole: The donors were about 65 patients from the lung TRACERx cohort who had early-stage, untreated non-small cell lung cancer. Both alpha and beta chains were TCR-sequenced in 200 to 250 tumor regions, around 65 matched nontumor lung samples and approximately 50 PBMC samples obtained at surgery. The study quantitatively compared TCR alpha and beta repertoires across multiple tumor regions, matched nontumor lung and blood in non-small cell lung cancer. In the raw uncorrected reads, each unique combination of TCR and UMI appeared on average more than ten times. Follow-up PBMC samples were sequenced whenever available, and the median time to follow-up was about two years after resection. Beta-chain transcripts were consistently detected in greater numbers than alpha-chain transcripts, which likely reflects a higher abundance of beta-chain transcripts. TCR repertoire features were related to nonsynonymous mutation counts determined by whole-exome sequencing of tumor tissue. What the study reported, not specific to this receptor: Ubiquitous expanded tumor TCRs showed up in blood more often at tumor resection than at routine follow-up. Confirming at a functional level the hypothesis that regional TCRs recognize regional mutations was considered to require additional single-cell paired TCR alpha and beta sequencing. Comparisons of baseline and follow-up blood repertoires included only approximately 14 patients.

The library relied on 5' RACE. The sequencer listed for this sample is NextSeq 500. To allow correction of PCR and sequencing errors, the TCR library protocol tagged every TCR cDNA molecule with a unique molecular identifier. The authors processed their data as follows. Decombinator tools were used for TCR identification, UMI-based error correction and CDR3 extraction. TCRs above a frequency of 2 per 1,000, corresponding to the top 1% of the tumor frequency distribution, were defined as expanded. Renyi diversity was computed with the R vegan package after each repertoire had been subsampled 100 times to 5,000 TCRs. To build CDR3 similarity networks, amino acid triplet string-kernel similarity was used, and CDR3s were connected when their pairwise similarity was above 0.82. The public reads were quality trimmed at Q25 with fastp and then assembled into clones with MiXCR by TCRdb, keeping productive beta chains. Rows with one shared CDR3 protein collapse into an entry with the most common genes and DNA. It is TCRdb's table, rather than the study itself, that gives the V and J calls and clone size. The sample has 95,000 to 120,000 distinct CDR3 sequences on record, approximately 11% of them singletons. The biggest ten clones account for 20% to 25% of the sample.

With respect to this clonotype: The antigen it binds to is not known. No base quality information exists; no much larger clone differs at one position.

Taken from cysteine to phenylalanine, the CDR3 has 16 residues. Only the CDR3 region is kept as DNA, spanning 48 bases read in frame from base 1. The time point tag for this specimen amounts to: blood at routine non-recurrence follow-up after resection. Whole RNA extracted from tumor and nontumor lung tissue, or from cryopreserved PBMC samples, was used for TCR sequencing without cell sorting. Patients were selected for TCR sequencing only if sufficient RNA was available from at least two tumor regions. The rearranged segments are TRBV21-1 and TRBJ1-5; TRBD1 reflects the table's D call only, with no check against the DNA. TRBV21-1 is a pseudogene. Sequenced material: PBMCs, taken at follow-up. This TCR was recovered from a female donor with early-stage non-small cell lung cancer. The CDR3 in this case is CASADRVGLSNQPQHF. The DNA sequence is as follows: TGTGCCAGCGCCGACAGGGTTGGGCTTAGCAATCAGCCCCAGCATTTT.